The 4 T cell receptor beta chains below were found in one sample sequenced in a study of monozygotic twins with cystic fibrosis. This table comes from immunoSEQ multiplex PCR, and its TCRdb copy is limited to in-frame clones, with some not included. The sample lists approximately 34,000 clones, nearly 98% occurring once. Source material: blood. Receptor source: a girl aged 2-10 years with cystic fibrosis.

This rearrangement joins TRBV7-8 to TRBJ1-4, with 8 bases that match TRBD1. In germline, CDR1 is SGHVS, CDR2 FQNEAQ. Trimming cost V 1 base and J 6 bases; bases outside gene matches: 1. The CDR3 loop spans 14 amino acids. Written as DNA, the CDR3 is TGTGCCAGCAGCTTAGACAGGGGGGATGAAAAACTGTTTTTT. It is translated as CASSLDRGDEKLFF.

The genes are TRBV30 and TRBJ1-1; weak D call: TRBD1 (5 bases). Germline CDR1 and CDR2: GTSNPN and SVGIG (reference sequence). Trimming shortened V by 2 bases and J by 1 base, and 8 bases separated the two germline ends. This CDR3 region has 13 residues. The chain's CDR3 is CAWSIQENTEAFF. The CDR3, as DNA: TGTGCCTGGAGTATACAGGAGAACACTGAAGCTTTCTTT.

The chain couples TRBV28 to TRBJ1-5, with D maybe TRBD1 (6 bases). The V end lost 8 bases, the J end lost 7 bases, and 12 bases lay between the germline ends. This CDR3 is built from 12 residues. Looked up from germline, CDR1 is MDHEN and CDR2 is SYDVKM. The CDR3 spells CASYRAGQPQHF. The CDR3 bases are TGTGCCAGCTACAGGGCGGGGCAGCCCCAGCATTTT.

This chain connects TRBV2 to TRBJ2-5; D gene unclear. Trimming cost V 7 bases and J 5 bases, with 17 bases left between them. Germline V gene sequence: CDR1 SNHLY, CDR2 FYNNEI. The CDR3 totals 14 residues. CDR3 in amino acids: CASTEVAPEETQYF. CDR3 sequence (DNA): TGTGCCAGCACCGAGGTGGCGCCGGAGGAGACCCAGTACTTC.